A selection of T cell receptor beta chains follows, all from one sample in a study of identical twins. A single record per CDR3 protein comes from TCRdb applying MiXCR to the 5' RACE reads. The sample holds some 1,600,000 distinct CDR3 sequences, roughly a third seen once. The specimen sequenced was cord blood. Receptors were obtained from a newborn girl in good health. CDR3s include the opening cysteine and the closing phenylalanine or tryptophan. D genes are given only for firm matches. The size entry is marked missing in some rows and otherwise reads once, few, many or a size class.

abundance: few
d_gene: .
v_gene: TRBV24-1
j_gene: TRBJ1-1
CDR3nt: TGTGCCACCAGTGATTCCGGGGGGAACACTGAAGCTTTCTTT
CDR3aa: CATSDSGGNTEAFF

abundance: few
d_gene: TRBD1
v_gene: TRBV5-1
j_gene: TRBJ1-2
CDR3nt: TGCGCCAGCAGCTCGACAGGGAGGCGAAGTGGCTACACCTTC
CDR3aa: CASSSTGRRSGYTF

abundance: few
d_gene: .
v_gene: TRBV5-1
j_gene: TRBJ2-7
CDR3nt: TGCGCCAGCAGCTTGTCGAAGGGGCACTACGAGCAGTACTTC
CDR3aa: CASSLSKGHYEQYF

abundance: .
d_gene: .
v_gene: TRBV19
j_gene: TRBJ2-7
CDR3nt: TGTGCCAGTAGTATGGGTAAGGGATTACCTATCTACGAGCAGTACTTC
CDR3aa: CASSMGKGLPIYEQYF

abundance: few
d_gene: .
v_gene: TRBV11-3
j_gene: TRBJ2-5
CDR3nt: TGTGCCAGCAGCCTGATGTATCGGGAGACCCAGTACTTC
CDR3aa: CASSLMYRETQYF

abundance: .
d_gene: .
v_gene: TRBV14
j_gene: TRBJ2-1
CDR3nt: TGTGCCAGCAGCCAAAGTTGGAAGTCGTACAATGAGCAGTTCTTC
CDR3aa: CASSQSWKSYNEQFF

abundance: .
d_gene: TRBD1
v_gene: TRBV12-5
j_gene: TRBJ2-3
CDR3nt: TGTGCTAGTGGTTTGGGCCTCTGGACAGGGGGCACAGATACGCAGTATTTT
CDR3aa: CASGLGLWTGGTDTQYF

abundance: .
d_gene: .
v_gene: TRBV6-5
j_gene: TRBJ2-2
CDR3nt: TGTGCCAGCAGTTACTCCGGTCTGACCGGGGAGCTGTTTTTT
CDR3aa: CASSYSGLTGELFF

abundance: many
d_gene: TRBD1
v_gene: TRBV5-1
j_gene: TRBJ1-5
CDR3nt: TGCGCCAGCAGCTTGGGTACAGGGGGCGTAAATCAGCCCCAGCATTTT
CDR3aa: CASSLGTGGVNQPQHF

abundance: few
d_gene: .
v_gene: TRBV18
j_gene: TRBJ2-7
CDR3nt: TGTGCCAGCTCACCACCGTCACACTCCTACGAGCAGTACTTC
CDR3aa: CASSPPSHSYEQYF

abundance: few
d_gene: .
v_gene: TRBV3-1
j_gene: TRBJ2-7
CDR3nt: TGTGCCAGCAGCCGCTATGGACTTTCCTACGAGCAGTACTTC
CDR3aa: CASSRYGLSYEQYF

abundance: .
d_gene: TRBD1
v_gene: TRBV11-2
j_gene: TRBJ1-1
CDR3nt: TGTGCCAGCAGCTTAGGGGGGGCAGGGGGCTCTTACACTGAAGCTTTCTTT
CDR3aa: CASSLGGAGGSYTEAFF

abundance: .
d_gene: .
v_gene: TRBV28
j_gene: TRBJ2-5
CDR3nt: TGTGCCAGCAGACCTACAGGGGGCGGGGGGAACCAGTACTTC
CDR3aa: CASRPTGGGGNQYF

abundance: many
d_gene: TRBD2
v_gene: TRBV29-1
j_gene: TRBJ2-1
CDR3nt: TGCAGCGGGAAACACGGGACTAGCGGGGGCTCCTACAATGAGCAGTTCTTC
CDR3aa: CSGKHGTSGGSYNEQFF

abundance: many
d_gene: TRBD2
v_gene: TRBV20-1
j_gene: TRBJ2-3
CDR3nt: TGCAGTGTGACTAGCGGGATCGCAGATACGCAGTATTTT
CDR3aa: CSVTSGIADTQYF

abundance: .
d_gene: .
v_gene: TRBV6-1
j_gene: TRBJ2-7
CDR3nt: TGTGCCAGCAGTGAAGACCGAGGAGTTGGCTCCTACTACGAGCAGTACTTC
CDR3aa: CASSEDRGVGSYYEQYF

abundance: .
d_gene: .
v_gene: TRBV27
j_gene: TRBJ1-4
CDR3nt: TGTGCCAGCAGTTTATGGGGGAGGCCAACTAATGAAAAACTGTTTTTT
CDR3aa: CASSLWGRPTNEKLFF

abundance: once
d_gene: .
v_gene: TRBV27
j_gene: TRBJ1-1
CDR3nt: TGTGCCAGCAGTTTACCTCAGGGGAGAGGAACTGAAGCTTTCTTT
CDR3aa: CASSLPQGRGTEAFF

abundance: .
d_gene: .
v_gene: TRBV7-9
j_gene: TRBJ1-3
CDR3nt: TGTGCCAGCAGTAGGGACGTAGCCTACTCTGGAAACACCATATATTTT
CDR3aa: CASSRDVAYSGNTIYF

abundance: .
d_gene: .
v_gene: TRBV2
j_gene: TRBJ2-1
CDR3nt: TGTGCCAGCAGCCTACAAGGACAAGAGACCCAGTTCTTC
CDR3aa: CASSLQGQETQFF

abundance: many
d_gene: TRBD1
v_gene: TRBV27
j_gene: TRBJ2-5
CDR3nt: TGTGCCAGCCGAACAGTGGAACCGGGACAGGGGTTTAAGTGGCAGACCCAGTACTTC
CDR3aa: CASRTVEPGQGFKWQTQYF

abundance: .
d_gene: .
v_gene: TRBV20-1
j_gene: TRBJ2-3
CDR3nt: TGCAGTGTAGCCGGAGGACTTGCCACAGATACGCAGTATTTT
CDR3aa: CSVAGGLATDTQYF

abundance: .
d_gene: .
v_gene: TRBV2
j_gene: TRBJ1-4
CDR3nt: TGTGCCAGCAGTGAGGACAGTAGAAATGAAAAACTGTTTTTT
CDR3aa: CASSEDSRNEKLFF

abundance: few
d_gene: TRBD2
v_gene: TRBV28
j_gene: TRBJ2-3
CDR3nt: TGTGCCAGCAGTCCCCCAACAGGGACTAGCGGGGCTAGCACAGATACGCAGTATTTT
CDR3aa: CASSPPTGTSGASTDTQYF

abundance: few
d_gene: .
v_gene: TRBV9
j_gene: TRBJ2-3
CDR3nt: TGTGCCAGCAGCGTCCCGGGGTCAGATACGCAGTATTTT
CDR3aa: CASSVPGSDTQYF

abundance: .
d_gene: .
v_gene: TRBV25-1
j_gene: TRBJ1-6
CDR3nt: TGTGCCAGCAGTGAATACCCCGGCGGAGCCTATAATTCACCCCTCCACTTT
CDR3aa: CASSEYPGGAYNSPLHF

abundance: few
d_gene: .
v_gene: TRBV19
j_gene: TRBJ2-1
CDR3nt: TGTGCCAGTAGTAGCCGCCCTATCCCCTCCTACAATGAGCAGTTCTTC
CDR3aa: CASSSRPIPSYNEQFF

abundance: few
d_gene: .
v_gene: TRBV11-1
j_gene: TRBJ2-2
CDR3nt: TGTGCCAGCAGCTTACTAGAGAGAGTTTCCGGGGAGCTGTTTTTT
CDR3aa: CASSLLERVSGELFF

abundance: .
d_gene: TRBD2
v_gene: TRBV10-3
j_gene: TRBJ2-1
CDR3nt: TGTGCCATCAGGGGGACTAGCGGGACATACAATGAGCAGTTCTTC
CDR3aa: CAIRGTSGTYNEQFF

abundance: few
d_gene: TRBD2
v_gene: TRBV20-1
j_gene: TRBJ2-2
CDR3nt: TGCAGTGCCCGCCTAGCGGGGGGACCGAACACCGGGGAGCTGTTTTTT
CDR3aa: CSARLAGGPNTGELFF

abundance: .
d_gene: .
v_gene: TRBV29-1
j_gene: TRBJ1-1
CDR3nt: TGCAGCGTTGGCCAGGGTTGGAACACTGAAGCTTTCTTT
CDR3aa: CSVGQGWNTEAFF

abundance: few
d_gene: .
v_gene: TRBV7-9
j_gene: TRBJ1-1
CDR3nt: TGTGCCAGCAGCTTATTCGTGAGGACTGAAGCTTTCTTT
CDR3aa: CASSLFVRTEAFF

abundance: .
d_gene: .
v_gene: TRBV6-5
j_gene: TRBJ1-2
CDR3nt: TGTGCCAGCAGTTACGTACCGGGACTTAACTATGGCTACACCTTC
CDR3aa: CASSYVPGLNYGYTF

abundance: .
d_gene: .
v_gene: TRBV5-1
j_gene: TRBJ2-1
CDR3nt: TGCGCCAGCAGCTTTAGTACCTACAATGAGCAGTTCTTC
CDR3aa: CASSFSTYNEQFF

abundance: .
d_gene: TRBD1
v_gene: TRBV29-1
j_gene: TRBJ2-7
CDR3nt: TGCAGCGTTGGGGGACAGGGATGGAGCTACGAGCAGTACTTC
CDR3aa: CSVGGQGWSYEQYF

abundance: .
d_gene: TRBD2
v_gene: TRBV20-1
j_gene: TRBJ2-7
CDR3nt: TGCAGTGCTAGAGCCCTTAGCGGGAGGGCAACCTACGAGCAGTACTTC
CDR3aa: CSARALSGRATYEQYF

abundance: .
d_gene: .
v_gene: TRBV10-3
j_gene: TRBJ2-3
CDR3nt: TGTGCCATCAGTTCACAGGCATCTAGCACAGATACGCAGTATTTT
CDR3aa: CAISSQASSTDTQYF

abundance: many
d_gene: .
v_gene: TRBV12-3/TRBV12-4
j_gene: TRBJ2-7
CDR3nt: TGTGCCAGCAGTTTCTCCGGACTTGGGAGCCAGTACTTC
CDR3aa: CASSFSGLGSQYF

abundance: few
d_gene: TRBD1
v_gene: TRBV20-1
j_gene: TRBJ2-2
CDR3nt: TGCAGTGCCACCGACAGGGGGCGCACCGGGGAGCTGTTTTTT
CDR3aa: CSATDRGRTGELFF

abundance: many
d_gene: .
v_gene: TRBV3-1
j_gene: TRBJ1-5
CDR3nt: TGTGCCAGCAGCCAAGACAGGGCGGGAAATCAGCCCCAGCATTTT
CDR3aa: CASSQDRAGNQPQHF

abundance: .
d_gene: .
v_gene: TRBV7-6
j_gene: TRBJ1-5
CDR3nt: TGTGCCAGCAGCTTGGGGTCCTTACATCAGCCCCAGCATTTT
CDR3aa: CASSLGSLHQPQHF

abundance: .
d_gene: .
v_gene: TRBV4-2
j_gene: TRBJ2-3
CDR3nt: TGTGCCAGCAGCCCCCGGGGAAAGGGAGTACGCACAGATACGCAGTATTTT
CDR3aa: CASSPRGKGVRTDTQYF

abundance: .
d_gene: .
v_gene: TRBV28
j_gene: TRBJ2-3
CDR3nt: TGTGCCAGCAGTTCACCTACGACGGCCCGGCCAGATACGCAGTATTTT
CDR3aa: CASSSPTTARPDTQYF

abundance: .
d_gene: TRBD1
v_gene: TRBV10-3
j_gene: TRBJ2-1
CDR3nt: TGTGCCATCAGTTACCGGGACAGGGGCGACTATGAGCAGTTCTTC
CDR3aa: CAISYRDRGDYEQFF

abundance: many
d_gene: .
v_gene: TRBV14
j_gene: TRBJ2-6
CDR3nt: TGTGCCAGCAGGGGGACTGGGGCCAACGTCCTGACTTTC
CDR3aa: CASRGTGANVLTF

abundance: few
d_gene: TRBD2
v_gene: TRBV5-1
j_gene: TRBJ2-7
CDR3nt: TGCGCCAGCAGACCCGGGTTTGAGAGCGGGGGCGACGAGCAGTACTTC
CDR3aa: CASRPGFESGGDEQYF

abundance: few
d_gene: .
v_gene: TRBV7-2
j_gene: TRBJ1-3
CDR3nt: TGTGCCAGCAGCTCCCTTACCCCCAGGGGCTCCTCTGGAAACACCATATATTTT
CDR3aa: CASSSLTPRGSSGNTIYF

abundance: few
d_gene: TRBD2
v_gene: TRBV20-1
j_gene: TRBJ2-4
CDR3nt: TGCAGTGCTAGAGATAGCGGGAGAAACATTCAGTACTTC
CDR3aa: CSARDSGRNIQYF

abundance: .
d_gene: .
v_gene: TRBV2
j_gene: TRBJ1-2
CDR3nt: TGTGCCAGCAGGGGGGTCGGAGCGAACTATGGCTACACCTTC
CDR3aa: CASRGVGANYGYTF

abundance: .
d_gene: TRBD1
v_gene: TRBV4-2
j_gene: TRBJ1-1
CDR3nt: TGTGCCAGCAGCCAGGGTTGGGGGACAGGGTTTGACACTGAAGCTTTCTTT
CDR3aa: CASSQGWGTGFDTEAFF

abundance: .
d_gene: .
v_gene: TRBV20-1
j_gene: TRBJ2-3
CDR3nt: TGCAGTGCTAGCCAAGGGTCGGATACGCAGTATTTT
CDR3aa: CSASQGSDTQYF

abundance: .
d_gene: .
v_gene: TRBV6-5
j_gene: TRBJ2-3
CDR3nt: TGTGCCAGCAGTTACGGCGGGACAGTAGGAGATACGCAGTATTTT
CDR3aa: CASSYGGTVGDTQYF

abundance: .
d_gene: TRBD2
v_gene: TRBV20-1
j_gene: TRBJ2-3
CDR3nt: TGCAGTGCTAGGCTAGCGGGAGGGCCGGGTACGCAGTATTTT
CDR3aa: CSARLAGGPGTQYF

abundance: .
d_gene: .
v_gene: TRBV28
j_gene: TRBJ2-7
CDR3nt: TGTGCCAGCACTAGGGGGACACCGAGCTCCTACGAGCAGTACTTC
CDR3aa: CASTRGTPSSYEQYF

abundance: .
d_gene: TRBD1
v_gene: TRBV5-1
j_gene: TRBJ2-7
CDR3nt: TGCGCCAGCAGGGACAGGGAACTTCCCTACGAGCAGTACTTC
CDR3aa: CASRDRELPYEQYF

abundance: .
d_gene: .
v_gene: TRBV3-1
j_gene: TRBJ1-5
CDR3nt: TGTGCCAGCGGGGGGGATCAGCCCCAGCATTTT
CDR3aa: CASGGDQPQHF

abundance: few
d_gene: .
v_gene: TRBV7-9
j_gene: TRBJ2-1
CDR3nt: TGTGCCAGCAGCTTCGGCAGGTACACATCCTACAATGAGCAGTTCTTC
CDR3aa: CASSFGRYTSYNEQFF

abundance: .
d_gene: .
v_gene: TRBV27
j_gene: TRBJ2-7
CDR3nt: TGTGCCAGCAGTTTCCTCTCCCTCGGAAAGCGGGCTTTTACCTACGAGCAGTACTTC
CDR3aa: CASSFLSLGKRAFTYEQYF

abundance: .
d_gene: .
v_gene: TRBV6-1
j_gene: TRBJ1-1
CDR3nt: TGTGCCAGCAGTGAACAGGCTGTGAACACTGAAGCTTTCTTT
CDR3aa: CASSEQAVNTEAFF

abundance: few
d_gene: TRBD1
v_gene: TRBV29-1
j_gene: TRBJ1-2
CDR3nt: TGCAGCGTCGCATGGACAGGGCCCTATGGCTACACCTTC
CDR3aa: CSVAWTGPYGYTF